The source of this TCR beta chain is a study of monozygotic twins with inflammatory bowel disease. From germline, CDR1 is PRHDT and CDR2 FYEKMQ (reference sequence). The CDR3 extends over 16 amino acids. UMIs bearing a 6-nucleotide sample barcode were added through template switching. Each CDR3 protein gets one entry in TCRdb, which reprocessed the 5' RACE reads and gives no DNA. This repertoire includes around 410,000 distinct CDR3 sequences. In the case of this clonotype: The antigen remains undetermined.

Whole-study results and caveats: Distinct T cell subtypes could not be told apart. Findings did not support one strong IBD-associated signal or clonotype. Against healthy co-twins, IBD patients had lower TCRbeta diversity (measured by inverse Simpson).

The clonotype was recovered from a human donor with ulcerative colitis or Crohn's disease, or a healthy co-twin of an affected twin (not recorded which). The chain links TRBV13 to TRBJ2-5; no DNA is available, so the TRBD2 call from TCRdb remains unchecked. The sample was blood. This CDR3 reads CASSAGTSGATETQYF. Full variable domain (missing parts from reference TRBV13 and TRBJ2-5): AAGVIQSPRHLIKEKRETATLKCYPIPRHDTVYWYQQGPGQDPQFLISFYEKMQSDKGSIPDRFSAQQFSDYHSELNMSSLELGDSALYFCASSAGTSGATETQYFGPGTRLLVL.